The 20 T cell receptor beta chains given below trace back to one sample, sequenced in a study of cytomegalovirus exposure and HLA in healthy donors. This PCR relied on a set of 60 Vbeta primers and 13 Jbeta primers. Clones were read by immunoSEQ multiplex PCR, and TCRdb kept only the in-frame ones, dropping some. The sample yields some 140,000 clones, 70% to 80% seen once. The sequenced sample was PBMCs. The receptors were sampled from a man aged 30 to 39 in good health and CMV-seropositive.

This chain links TRBV12-5 with TRBJ2-3; TRBD2 matches 8 bases. The V gene's germline CDR1 is LGHNT and CDR2 FRNRAP. The CDR3 length is 13 residues. Trimming at V came to 6 bases and at J to 4 bases, leaving 3 bases not matched to a gene. This CDR3 is CASGRGGADTQYF. The CDR3 DNA reads as TGTGCTAGTGGCCGGGGGGGTGCAGATACGCAGTATTTT.

Written as DNA, the CDR3 is TGTGCCAGCAGCTCCCTAGCGGACTCCTACAATGAGCAGTTCTTC. It codes for CASSSLADSYNEQFF. The chain recombines TRBV7-6 with TRBJ2-1; 7 nucleotides agree with TRBD2. The CDR3 runs to 15 residues. Unmatched junction bases numbered 3, after V lost 4 bases and J lost 0 bases. Germline V lookup: CDR1 SGHVS, CDR2 FNYEAQ.

This clone has a single count. CDR3: CAWREPPREQYF. In nucleotides, the CDR3 is TGTGCCTGGAGAGAGCCCCCCAGGGAGCAGTACTTC. V and J are TRBV30 and TRBJ2-7; D unclear. V was trimmed by 3 bases and J by 7 bases, leaving 13 bases between them. Per the germline V gene, CDR1 is GTSNPN and CDR2 is SVGIG (reference sequence). The CDR3 runs 12 residues.

This rearrangement joins TRBV30 to TRBJ2-6; possible D gene TRBD2, 6 bases. Germline lookup yields CDR1 GTSNPN and CDR2 SVGIG (reference sequence). CDR3 length: 15 amino acids. V was clipped by 5 bases and J by 2 bases, with 13 bases between them. In DNA form, the CDR3 reads TGTGCCTGGGGGCGGGGTAGTCCTGGGGCCAACGTCCTGACTTTC. As protein: CAWGRGSPGANVLTF.

A few counts support this clone. This chain uses TRBV5-1 with TRBJ2-3, with 7 positions matching TRBD2. The CDR3 loop spans 19 amino acids. Germline trimming cut 3 bases from V and 1 base from J; bases unmatched to any gene: 17. Germline CDR1 reads SGHRS; CDR2 reads YFSETQ. CDR3 in DNA: TGCGCCAGCAGCTGGAGCGGGATCCACCGCTCGGGGGGCACAGATACGCAGTATTTT. It encodes CASSWSGIHRSGGTDTQYF.

The chain couples TRBV15 to TRBJ1-2, with TRBD1 as a possible D gene (5 bases). The CDR3 runs to 13 residues. Germline CDR1 LNHNV, CDR2 YYDKDF (reference sequence). The ends were cut back, 0 bases at V and 7 bases at J, with 9 bases in the middle. The CDR3 reads CATSRDGGFGYTF. The CDR3 DNA is TGTGCCACCAGCAGAGATGGGGGGTTTGGCTACACCTTC.

This chain joins TRBV2 and TRBJ2-5, with a possible D match to TRBD2 (5 bases). Germline V gives CDR1 SNHLY, CDR2 FYNNEI. The CDR3 covers 12 residues. Trimming shortened V by 9 bases and J by 2 bases, and 10 bases separated the two germline ends. CDR3 loop: CASTGTQETQYF. The CDR3 DNA follows: TGTGCCAGTACGGGAACTCAAGAGACCCAGTACTTC.

The J gene is TRBJ1-2, the V gene TRBV7-2; 7 bases fit TRBD1. From germline, CDR1 is SGHTA and CDR2 FQGNSA. V gave up 4 bases and J gave up 0 bases; unmatched junction bases: 5. The CDR3 is made up of 15 amino acids. The CDR3 sequence: CASSSQGVANYGYTF. The CDR3 DNA reads as TGTGCCAGCAGCTCCCAGGGGGTGGCTAACTATGGCTACACCTTC.

The chain recombines TRBV4-3 with TRBJ1-2; 9 positions agree with TRBD1. The V and J ends lost 3 bases and 8 bases, in that order; junction bases with no gene match: 13. The CDR3 is made up of 16 amino acids. Germline CDR1 reads LGHNA; CDR2 reads YSLEER. CDR3 coding DNA: TGCGCCAGCAGCCACTTGGCCGGGGGACAGGGATACGGCTACACCTTC. Translated: CASSHLAGGQGYGYTF.

The chain uses TRBV9 and TRBJ1-5; D is undetermined. The CDR3 is 15 residues long. Germline V gene lookup returns CDR1 SGDLS and CDR2 YYNGEE. The ends were cut back, 4 bases at V and 0 bases at J, with 11 bases in the middle. CDR3 region: CASSPVGDSNQPQHF. The CDR3 DNA reads TGTGCCAGCAGCCCCGTCGGAGATAGCAATCAGCCCCAGCATTTT.

The V and J genes are TRBV7-6 and TRBJ2-2; possible D gene TRBD1, 6 bases. The length of the CDR3 is 15 residues. V dropped 1 base and J dropped 5 bases, with 11 bases sitting between them. CDR1 SGHVS and CDR2 FNYEAQ come from the germline V gene. Here the CDR3 DNA reads TGTGCCAGCAGCTTAGGTGCAGGGGTGACCGGGGAGCTGTTTTTT. It is translated as CASSLGAGVTGELFF.

V gene TRBV2 combines with J gene TRBJ2-1; 8 bases are a match to TRBD2. Losses at the gene ends were 6 bases for V and 5 bases for J; bases not matched to a gene: 6. Germline values: CDR1 SNHLY, CDR2 FYNNEI. The length of the CDR3 is 14 residues. Written as DNA, the CDR3 is TGTGCCAGCAGACTAGCGGTCACTAACAATGAGCAGTTCTTC. This gives the protein CASRLAVTNNEQFF.

This chain joins TRBV30 and TRBJ2-7, with 7 bases aligning to TRBD1. CDR3 length: 14 amino acids. Germline V gene lookup returns CDR1 GTSNPN and CDR2 SVGIG (reference sequence). V was clipped by 2 bases and J by 0 bases; unmatched bases: 4. This CDR3 is CAWSYRGYSYEQYF. CDR3 DNA: TGTGCCTGGAGTTACAGGGGCTACTCCTACGAGCAGTACTTC.

The rearrangement links TRBV27 to TRBJ2-2; D not resolved. Germline lookup yields CDR1 MNHEY and CDR2 SMNVEV (reference sequence). CDR3 length: 13 amino acids. V dropped 2 bases and J dropped 8 bases, with 9 bases sitting between them. The CDR3 reads CASSLKSTGELFF. For the CDR3, the DNA is TGTGCCAGCAGTTTAAAGTCTACGGGGGAGCTGTTTTTT.

V and J are TRBV6-6 and TRBJ1-5; D is ambiguous. The CDR3 spans 14 residues. V was shortened by 2 bases and J by 2 bases, with 7 bases between the two germline ends. Germline V gives CDR1 MNHNY, CDR2 SVGAGI (reference sequence). As DNA, the CDR3 is TGTGCCAGCAGTTACGCCACAGGCAATCAGCCCCAGCATTTT. Residues: CASSYATGNQPQHF.

The chain recombines TRBV7-9 with TRBJ2-1; 10 bases align to TRBD1. Trimming removed 5 bases from V and 2 bases from J; junction bases left unmatched: 3. CDR1 SEHNR and CDR2 FQNEAQ come from the germline V gene (reference sequence). CDR3 size: 15 residues. Here the CDR3 reads CASSPDRGPYNEQFF. CDR3 nucleotide sequence: TGTGCCAGCAGCCCAGACAGGGGGCCCTACAATGAGCAGTTCTTC. Full variable domain (rest looked up from reference TRBV7-9 and TRBJ2-1): DTGVSQNPRHKITKRGQNVTFRCDPISEHNRLYWYRQTLGQGPEFLTYFQNEAQLEKSRLLSDRFSAERPKGSFSTLEIQRTEQGDSAMYLCASSPDRGPYNEQFFGPGTRLTVL.

The chain uses TRBV18 and TRBJ2-7; 9 bases agree with TRBD2. This CDR3 has 14 amino acids. The J segment lost 6 bases and the V segment lost 6 bases, leaving 9 bases of the junction unmatched. CDR1 KGHSH and CDR2 LQKENI come from the germline V gene. CDR3 sequence (DNA): TGTGCCAGCTCCCCCCTAGCGGGGTCGGGCGAGCAGTACTTC. Translated, it gives CASSPLAGSGEQYF.

This clone was seen a few times. The CDR3 protein is CASSLAAVSSYEQYF. The CDR3 DNA reads TGTGCCAGCAGCTTGGCGGCGGTTAGCTCCTACGAGCAGTACTTC. The chain has TRBV5-5 and TRBJ2-7; D gene ambiguous. Trimming took off 0 bases at V and 0 bases at J, with 10 bases between the two ends. Germline V lookup: CDR1 SGHKS, CDR2 YYEKEE (reference sequence). This CDR3 contains 15 residues.

The V call is TRBV4-1, the J call TRBJ1-3, with TRBD1 matching 8 bases. V lost 4 bases, J lost 2 bases, and 4 bases stayed unmatched. Germline CDR1 and CDR2: MGHRA and YSYEKL. The length of the CDR3 is 15 residues. The CDR3, as DNA: TGCGCCAGCAGCCGCCCAGGGGGCACTGGAAACACCATATATTTT. Translating it yields CASSRPGGTGNTIYF.

The chain couples TRBV11-2 to TRBJ2-7; D not certain. The CDR3 has 15 amino acids. Germline V gene sequence: CDR1 SGHAT, CDR2 FQNNGV. Trimming stripped 5 bases from V and 3 bases from J, with 17 bases between. The CDR3 reads CASSLAIKSIYEQYF. The DNA for the CDR3 is TGTGCCAGCAGCCTCGCTATTAAATCTATCTACGAGCAGTACTTC.